Sequencing of this TCR beta chain was carried out in a study of T cells in Graves' hyperthyroidism and ophthalmopathy (dated by TCRdb to between 2018 and 2021). About the investigation overall: Peripheral blood was sampled at the time of initial diagnosis, prior to any treatment. In about 6 Graves' hyperthyroidism patients, the study also compared T-cell repertoires from thyroid tissue with T-cell repertoires from blood. After sampling, hyperthyroidism patients received methimazole starting at 30 mg daily, and ophthalmopathy patients received high-dose intravenous methylprednisolone. To identify TCR V-J signatures that set the groups apart, the researchers used a discovery cohort of roughly 100 patients, made up of around 42 with Graves' ophthalmopathy and about 59 with stable Graves' hyperthyroidism. TCR Vbeta CDR3 sequencing of 140 or so peripheral blood samples (under 45 ophthalmopathy, 75 hyperthyroidism and roughly 17 progressor patients) is reported in the paper. The approximately 100 discovery patients were randomly split 7:3 into training and test sets. Prospective prediction of ophthalmopathy was tested in an independent validation cohort consisting of 18 hyperthyroidism patients and around 16 patients who later progressed to ophthalmopathy. What the authors observed across the whole study: In validation, the model predicted progression to ophthalmopathy with around 71% sensitivity and around 72% specificity, a median of about 6 months before onset. Most expanded thyroid clonotypes (frequency above 0.001) were also detected in blood, suggesting blood repertoires may reflect thyroid immune responses. No statistical method was used to fix the sample size in advance, and group allocation was not hidden from the investigators. Ophthalmopathy was separated from stable hyperthyroidism by a 13 V-J signature model, with roughly 88% sensitivity and about 81% specificity obtained in cross-validation and 80%/75% obtained in testing.

From the cysteine up to the phenylalanine, the CDR3 has a length of 13 residues. The read is trimmed to its CDR3 DNA, 39 bases read in frame from base 1. Based on the germline V gene (reference sequence), the CDR1 and CDR2 sequences are DFQATT and SNEGSKA. At the junction V is shortened by 5 bases and J by 6 bases; bases outside the gene matches: 4. Graves' hyperthyroidism was defined as stable when no progression to ophthalmopathy occurred over 18 months of follow-up. The hyperthyroidism patients were between 18 and 65 years old and newly diagnosed, with a disease duration of less than 2 months. Exclusion was applied to patients with uncontrolled infections, other autoimmune diseases, pregnancy or lactation. Clinical symptoms, serum thyroxine and TRAb, thyroid ultrasound, and orbital computed tomography formed the basis for the diagnoses. Ficoll-Paque density gradient centrifugation was used to isolate PBMCs from 8.5 to 10 ml of fresh peripheral blood. Total RNA was extracted using Trizol reagent, and RNA quality was assessed on an Agilent 2100 Bioanalyzer.

In this sample, this clonotype turned up a few times. Its cognate antigen has yet to be identified. No base quality values were provided; no much bigger clone lies one nucleotide off. The TCR beta CDR3 regions were amplified from RNA transcripts. The TCR CDR3 was subjected to a first round of RT-PCR using the HTBI primer set and the Qiagen OneStep RT-PCR kit. A second multiplex PCR round built the libraries, followed by size selection and purification. Libraries were sequenced paired-end with 100 bp reads on an Illumina HiSeq2000. The authors' analysis ran thus. SOAPnuke was used to process the raw data, with reads discarded if the reads contained adapters or uncalled bases, had a mean Phred below 15, or lacked an exact constant-primer or identifier match. High-quality paired reads were merged using COPE v1.2.5, and each unique nucleotide sequence was defined as a clonotype. MiTCR v1.1 was used to align the clonotypes against IMGT TRBV, TRBD and TRBJ reference segments. The analysis was restricted to V-J combinations with a frequency above 0.0001, which together covered roughly 99% of the repertoires. A TCS score was defined as the ratio between F50 (clonal expansion) and ExV (chaos), using BLOSUM62-based TCRdist between CDR3 peptides within each V-J. Welch's t-statistics and random forest reduced some 510 V-J features to 13, which were used in a naive Bayes classifier (R e1071). TCRdb ran its own pipeline on the public reads, namely fastp trimming at Q25 and MiXCR clone calling, and kept in-frame beta chains. One record per CDR3 amino acid sequence lists the most common genes and DNA. It is TCRdb's table, rather than the study itself, that gives the V and J calls and clone size. In this sample the table shows more than 550,000 distinct CDR3 sequences, approximately 15% of which occur a single time. The top ten clonotypes cover roughly a sixth of the sample.

The receptor was derived from a man over 45 with Graves' hyperthyroidism. The sequencing input was blood. This chain joins TRBV20-1 to TRBJ2-1; the junction holds 10 bases that match TRBD2. DNA sequence: TGCAGTGCTCTAGCGGGAGTCTTCAATGAGCAGTTCTTC. This translates into CSALAGVFNEQFF.